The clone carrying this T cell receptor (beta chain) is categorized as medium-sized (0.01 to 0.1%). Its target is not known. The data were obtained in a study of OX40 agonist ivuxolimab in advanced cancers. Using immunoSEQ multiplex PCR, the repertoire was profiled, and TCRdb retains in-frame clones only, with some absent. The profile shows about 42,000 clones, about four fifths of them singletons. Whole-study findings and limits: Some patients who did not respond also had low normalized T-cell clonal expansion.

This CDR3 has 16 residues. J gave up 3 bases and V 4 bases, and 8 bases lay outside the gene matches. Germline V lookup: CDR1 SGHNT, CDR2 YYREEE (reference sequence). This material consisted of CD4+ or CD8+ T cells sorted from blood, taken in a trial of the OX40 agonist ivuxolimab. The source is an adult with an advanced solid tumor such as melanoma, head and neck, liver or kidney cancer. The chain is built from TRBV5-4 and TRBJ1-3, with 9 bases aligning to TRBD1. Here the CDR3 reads CASSQPGQGVGNTIYF. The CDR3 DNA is TGTGCCAGCAGCCAACCGGGACAGGGTGTTGGAAACACCATATATTTT.